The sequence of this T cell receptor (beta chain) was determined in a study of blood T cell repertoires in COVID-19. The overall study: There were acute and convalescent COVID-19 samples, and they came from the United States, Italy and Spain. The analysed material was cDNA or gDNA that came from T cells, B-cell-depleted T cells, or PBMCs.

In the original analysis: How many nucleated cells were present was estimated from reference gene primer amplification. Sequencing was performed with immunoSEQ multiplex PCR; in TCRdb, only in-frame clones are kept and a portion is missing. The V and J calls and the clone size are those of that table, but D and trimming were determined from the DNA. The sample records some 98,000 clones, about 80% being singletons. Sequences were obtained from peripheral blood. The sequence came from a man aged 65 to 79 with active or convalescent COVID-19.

The CDR3 here is CASSFAQKTEAFF. As DNA, the CDR3 is TGTGCCAGCAGCTTTGCACAAAAGACTGAAGCTTTCTTT. The chain recombines TRBV11-2 with TRBJ1-1; D unresolved. The CDR3 spans 13 residues. The V end was cut by 3 bases, the J end by 5 bases, with 10 bases between. In germline, CDR1 is SGHAT, CDR2 FQNNGV.